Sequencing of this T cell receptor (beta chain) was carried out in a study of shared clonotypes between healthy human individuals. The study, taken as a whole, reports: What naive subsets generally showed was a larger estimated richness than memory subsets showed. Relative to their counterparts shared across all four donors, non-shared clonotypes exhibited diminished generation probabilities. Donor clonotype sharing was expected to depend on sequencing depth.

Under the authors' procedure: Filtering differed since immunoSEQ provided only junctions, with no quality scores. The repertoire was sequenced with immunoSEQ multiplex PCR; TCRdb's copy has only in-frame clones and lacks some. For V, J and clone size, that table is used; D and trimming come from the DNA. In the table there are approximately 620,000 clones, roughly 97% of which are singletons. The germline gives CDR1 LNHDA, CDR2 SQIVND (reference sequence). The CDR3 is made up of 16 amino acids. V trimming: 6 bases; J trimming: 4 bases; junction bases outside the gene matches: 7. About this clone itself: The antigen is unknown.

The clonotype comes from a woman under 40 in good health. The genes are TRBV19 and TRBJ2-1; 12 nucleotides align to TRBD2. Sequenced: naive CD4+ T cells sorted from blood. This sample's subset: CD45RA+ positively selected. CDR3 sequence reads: CASRTLTSGGYNEQFF. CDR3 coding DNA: TGTGCCAGTAGGACCCTGACTAGCGGGGGTTACAATGAGCAGTTCTTC.